Detailed here is one TCR beta chain. Here immunoSEQ multiplex PCR was the method, and the copy in TCRdb shows in-frame clones only, minus some. The table has about 200,000 clones, more than 80% seen once. V lost 1 base, J lost 4 bases, and 20 bases lay in between. The length of the CDR3 is 17 residues. Looked up from germline, CDR1 is GTSNPN and CDR2 is SVGIG (reference sequence). The sample belongs to a study of blood T cell repertoires in COVID-19. Sequences were obtained from PBMCs or T cells enriched from blood (not recorded which). This TCR was sampled from a woman between 18 and 29 years old who had recovered from COVID-19. The V gene is TRBV30, the J gene TRBJ1-3, with a possible D match to TRBD1 (6 bases). The CDR3 is CAWSAPIQGKGGNTIYF. The CDR3 coding sequence is TGTGCCTGGAGTGCTCCGATACAGGGTAAAGGCGGAAACACCATATATTTT.